This note documents a single TCR beta chain sequence. The antigen is unknown. No DNA is given; TCRdb re-called the 5' RACE reads and lists each CDR3 protein once. The sample is made up of 350,000 to 400,000 distinct CDR3 sequences, and the top ten hold about 11% of it. The CDR3 is 15 amino acids. CDR1 SEHNR and CDR2 FQNEAQ come from the germline V gene (reference sequence). These data come from a study of T cells expressing NK-cell markers. Study findings and constraints: Dominant NKG2C+ clonotypes in roughly 6 donors made up roughly 1.0-7.0% of CD8+ T cells.

This chain joins TRBV7-9 and TRBJ2-5; TCRdb proposes TRBD1, but this gene call is untestable without DNA. This TCR was sampled from a woman aged 50 to 60 in good health. The sample taken for sequencing was blood T cells: a sorted CD56 or NKG2C T cell subset, CD4+ or CD8+ T cells, or bulk PBMC T cells (not recorded which). CDR3 region: CASSTWTGREETQYF.